One sample yielded the 25 T cell receptor beta chains listed below, sequenced in a study of cytomegalovirus exposure and HLA in healthy donors. PCR amplification relied on 60 Vbeta primers (plus 13 Jbeta primers). Assay used: immunoSEQ multiplex PCR; TCRdb lists only in-frame clones, some missing. In total, the table holds 120,000 to 150,000 clones. Sequencing input: PBMCs. These receptors were obtained from a woman younger than 35 in good health and CMV-seronegative.

The chain recombines TRBV2 with TRBJ1-2; D is undetermined. Between the trimmed V and J ends, which lost 6 bases and 1 base, there was a span of 3 bases. The CDR3 has 11 amino acids. The germline V gene encodes CDR1 SNHLY and CDR2 FYNNEI. The CDR3: CASSLNYGYTF. CDR3 DNA sequence: TGTGCCAGCAGCCTTAACTATGGCTACACCTTC.

This chain links TRBV5-4 with TRBJ2-7, with D possibly TRBD1 on 6 matching bases. CDR1 and CDR2 from the germline V gene are SGHNT and YYREEE (reference sequence). The CDR3 covers 13 residues. V was pared by 4 bases and J by 6 bases, with 14 bases between. The CDR3 DNA sequence: TGTGCCAGCAGCCGGGGACAAAGCACCGAGCAGTACTTC. Protein sequence: CASSRGQSTEQYF.

The chain recombines TRBV5-4 with TRBJ2-1, with TRBD2 matching over 7 bases. Trimming at V came to 2 bases and at J to 1 base, leaving 6 bases not matched to a gene. The CDR3 spans 16 residues. Per the germline V gene, CDR1 is SGHNT and CDR2 is YYREEE (reference sequence). The CDR3: CASSFDPGGSYNEQFF. CDR3 sequence (DNA): TGTGCCAGCAGCTTCGATCCGGGGGGATCCTACAATGAGCAGTTCTTC. Based on the CDR3 plus reference TRBV5-4 and TRBJ2-1, the full variable domain is ETGVTQSPTHLIKTRGQQVTLRCSSQSGHNTVSWYQQALGQGPQFIFQYYREEENGRGNFPPRFSGLQFPNYSSELNVNALELDDSALYLCASSFDPGGSYNEQFFGPGTRLTVL.

The chain carries TRBV10-3 and TRBJ2-2, with 7 bases identical to TRBD2. V shed 10 bases, J shed 3 bases, and the junction held 8 bases outside the gene matches. CDR3 length: 14 residues. Germline CDR1 reads ENHRY; CDR2 reads SYGVKD. CDR3 sequence reads: CATHREADTGELFF. CDR3 DNA: TGTGCCACCCATCGGGAGGCGGACACCGGGGAGCTGTTTTTT.

This chain connects TRBV6-1 to TRBJ2-7; D not resolved. Germline CDR1 MNHNS, CDR2 SASEGT. There are 13 residues in the CDR3. V shed 8 bases and J shed 3 bases, with 14 bases lying between them. The CDR3 spells CASRLGLLYEQYF. The CDR3 nucleotides are TGTGCCAGCCGTCTAGGTCTCCTCTACGAGCAGTACTTC.

The rearrangement links TRBV4-1 to TRBJ2-3, with TRBD2 matching 7 bases. Germline assignment: CDR1 MGHRA and CDR2 YSYEKL. The CDR3 totals 16 residues. Trimming at V came to 4 bases and at J to 4 bases, leaving 11 bases not matched to a gene. The DNA for the CDR3 is TGCGCCAGCAGCCCCACAGGACTAGGAGAGGCAGATACGCAGTATTTT. Translated, it gives CASSPTGLGEADTQYF.

The chain joins TRBV7-9 to TRBJ1-5; tentative D call: TRBD1 (5 bases). The germline gives CDR1 SEHNR, CDR2 FQNEAQ (reference sequence). V was shortened by 5 bases and J by 6 bases, with 20 bases between the two germline ends. The CDR3 is made up of 16 amino acids. Here the CDR3 reads CASSQTGTLGGQPQHF. CDR3 bases: TGTGCCAGCAGCCAAACCGGGACGTTGGGAGGTCAGCCCCAGCATTTT.

The gene calls are TRBV5-6 and TRBJ2-5; 9 positions agree with TRBD2. The end of the DNA aligns better with TRBJ2-7, so the J call may be wrong. The CDR3 spans 14 residues. The germline gives CDR1 SGHDT, CDR2 YYEEEE. The CDR3 nucleotides read TGTGCCAGCAGCACTCAGACTAGCGGATACGAGCAGTACTTC. Translation gives CASSTQTSGYEQYF.

This chain uses TRBV6-1 with TRBJ2-5, with D possibly being TRBD2 (5 bases). The J call may be wrong; the DNA end is better matched by TRBJ2-7. Germline values: CDR1 MNHNS, CDR2 SASEGT. This CDR3 is 14 amino acids long. The CDR3 region has the DNA TGTGCCAGCAGTGAATTCTCGGGGTCCTACGAGCAGTACTTC. This encodes CASSEFSGSYEQYF.

The chain couples TRBV6-6 to TRBJ2-7, with D tentatively TRBD1 (5 bases). V was pared by 3 bases and J by 5 bases, with 14 bases between. Looked up from germline, CDR1 is MNHNY and CDR2 is SVGAGI (reference sequence). CDR3 length: 14 residues. The CDR3 coding sequence is TGTGCCAGCAGTTATTCGGCAGGGATCGACGAGCAGTACTTC. Translated, it gives CASSYSAGIDEQYF.

The chain links TRBV4-1 to TRBJ1-2, with 7 bases fitting TRBD1. Per germline, CDR1 MGHRA and CDR2 YSYEKL. There are 13 residues in the CDR3. V lost 3 bases and J lost 4; bases outside the gene matches: 2. The CDR3 DNA reads as TGCGCCAGCAGCCAGGGACAGAGCTATGGCTACACCTTC. Protein: CASSQGQSYGYTF.

The chain joins TRBV4-2 to TRBJ1-4, with D possibly matching TRBD1 (5 bases). Trimming stripped 2 bases from V and 7 bases from J, with 11 bases between. This CDR3 comprises 14 residues. The germline CDR1 and CDR2 sequences are LGHNA and YNFKEQ. The CDR3 spells CASSQQGGSEKLFF. The DNA for the CDR3 is TGTGCCAGCAGCCAACAGGGCGGGAGTGAAAAACTGTTTTTT.

CDR3 nucleotides: TGTGCCAGCAGTCTGGGACTGATCTACGAGCAGTACTTC. Translating gives CASSLGLIYEQYF. The chain employs TRBV6-5 and TRBJ2-5; D is perhaps TRBD2 (6 bases). The end of the DNA fits TRBJ2-7 better, so the J call may be wrong. CDR3 length: 13 amino acids. Germline V gene data show CDR1 as MNHEY and CDR2 as SVGAGI.

This chain connects TRBV15 to TRBJ1-1; D remains ambiguous. Germline CDR1 is LNHNV and CDR2 is YYDKDF (reference sequence). CDR3 length equals 13 residues. V was shortened by 4 bases and J by 1 base, with 7 bases between the two germline ends. CDR3 residues: CATSTHRNTEAFF. The CDR3 DNA reads TGTGCCACCAGCACACACAGGAACACTGAAGCTTTCTTT.

V is TRBV5-6 and J is TRBJ2-1; 7 bases are shared with TRBD1. Per germline, CDR1 SGHDT and CDR2 YYEEEE. The V gene end was trimmed by 4 bases and the J gene end by 0 bases; junction bases not matched to a gene: 4. There are 15 residues in the CDR3. CDR3 region: CASSPRDSSYNEQFF. The CDR3 DNA reads TGTGCCAGCAGCCCCAGGGACAGCTCCTACAATGAGCAGTTCTTC. Drawing the rest from reference TRBV5-6 and TRBJ2-1, the complete variable domain is DAGVTQSPTHLIKTRGQQVTLRCSPKSGHDTVSWYQQALGQGPQFIFQYYEEEERQRGNFPDRFSGHQFPNYSSELNVNALLLGDSALYLCASSPRDSSYNEQFFGPGTRLTVL.

Note on this clone: One end of the junction varies from germline; a read error may be responsible. The chain is built from TRBV11-1 and TRBJ1-1; 7 bases agree with TRBD1. From germline, CDR1 is SGHAT and CDR2 FQDESV (reference sequence). The CDR3 covers 14 residues. The CDR3 DNA follows: TGTGCCACCAGCCCGGACAGGTCGAACACTGAAGCTTTCTTT. This encodes CATSPDRSNTEAFF.

The chain recombines TRBV5-5 with TRBJ2-2; TRBD2 matches at 7 bases. Germline CDR1 is SGHKS and CDR2 is YYEKEE (reference sequence). The CDR3 runs to 17 residues. Losses at the gene ends were 1 base for V and 3 bases for J; bases not matched to a gene: 9. CDR3 bases: TGTGCCAGCAGCTTGATGAGGGCGGGGGTAGACACCGGGGAGCTGTTTTTT. Amino acid sequence: CASSLMRAGVDTGELFF.

This chain connects TRBV18 to TRBJ1-6; TRBD1 is a possible D gene (6 bases). V gave up 5 bases and J gave up 10 bases, with 18 bases separating them. CDR1 KGHSH and CDR2 LQKENI come from the germline V gene. This CDR3 contains 15 residues. The CDR3 nucleotides are TGTGCCAGCTCATCAGAACAGGGAGATGAGTCACCCCTCCACTTT. Protein: CASSSEQGDESPLHF.

The rearrangement uses TRBV5-1 and TRBJ2-1, with 7 positions matching TRBD2. Per germline, CDR1 SGHRS and CDR2 YFSETQ. Trimming cost V 2 bases and J 7 bases; bases outside gene matches: 3. CDR3 length: 13 residues. CDR3 protein: CASSLAGRNEQFF. CDR3 nucleotide sequence: TGCGCCAGCAGCTTAGCGGGACGGAATGAGCAGTTCTTC.

The chain recombines TRBV10-3 with TRBJ2-3, with TRBD2 matching 10 bases. The CDR3 extends over 14 amino acids. Trimming at V came to 6 bases and at J to 1 base, leaving 1 base not matched to a gene. Germline CDR1 is ENHRY and CDR2 is SYGVKD. This chain's CDR3 is CAISGTSGTDTQYF. Written as DNA, the CDR3 is TGTGCCATCAGCGGGACTAGCGGCACAGATACGCAGTATTTT.

V usage is TRBV7-2 and J usage is TRBJ2-1, with 11 bases aligning to TRBD2. The CDR3 has 17 residues. J lost 4 bases, V lost 4 bases, and 9 bases had no gene match. Per germline, CDR1 SGHTA and CDR2 FQGNSA. CDR3: CASSSPLGTSGYNEQFF. The CDR3 DNA is TGTGCCAGCAGCTCTCCCCTAGGGACTAGCGGTTACAATGAGCAGTTCTTC.

The V call is TRBV7-6, the J call TRBJ2-7, with 7 bases matching TRBD2. The CDR3 is 14 residues long. The germline V gene has CDR1 SGHVS and CDR2 FNYEAQ. Trimming at V came to 0 bases and at J to 1 base, leaving 0 bases not matched to a gene. In nucleotides, the CDR3 is TGTGCCAGCAGCTTAGCTAGCGGGTCCTACGAGCAGTACTTC. This gives the protein CASSLASGSYEQYF.

The V and J genes are TRBV18 and TRBJ2-5, with TRBD1 identical over 9 bases. V trimming: 6 bases; J trimming: 11 bases; junction bases outside the gene matches: 16. CDR1 is KGHSH, CDR2 LQKENI, per germline. The CDR3 extends over 15 amino acids. CDR3 region: CASSYGQGTLGEQYF. Here the CDR3 DNA reads TGTGCCAGCTCCTATGGACAGGGGACCTTGGGGGAGCAGTACTTC.

The V and J genes are TRBV5-4 and TRBJ2-3; D is perhaps TRBD2 (5 bases). The CDR3 extends over 13 amino acids. V was pared by 4 bases and J by 5 bases, with 11 bases between. Germline loops: CDR1 SGHNT, CDR2 YYREEE (reference sequence). This CDR3 reads CASSPSLGDTQYF. The CDR3 region has the DNA TGTGCCAGCAGCCCGTCACTAGGAGATACGCAGTATTTT.

V usage is TRBV12-5 and J usage is TRBJ1-4; the D gene is possibly TRBD1 (6 bases). Germline CDR1 LGHNT, CDR2 FRNRAP. This CDR3 has 12 amino acids. Trimming took 3 bases from V and 17 from J, leaving 16 bases between them. CDR3 protein: CASGFEGHRFFF. CDR3 nucleotide sequence: TGTGCTAGTGGTTTTGAGGGACACCGGTTCTTTTTT. The entire variable domain, with the rest obtained from reference TRBV12-5 and TRBJ1-4, is as follows: DARVTQTPRHKVTEMGQEVTMRCQPILGHNTVFWYRQTMMQGLELLAYFRNRAPLDDSGMPKDRFSAEMPDATLATLKIQPSEPRDSAVYFCASGFEGHRFFFGSGTQLSVL.